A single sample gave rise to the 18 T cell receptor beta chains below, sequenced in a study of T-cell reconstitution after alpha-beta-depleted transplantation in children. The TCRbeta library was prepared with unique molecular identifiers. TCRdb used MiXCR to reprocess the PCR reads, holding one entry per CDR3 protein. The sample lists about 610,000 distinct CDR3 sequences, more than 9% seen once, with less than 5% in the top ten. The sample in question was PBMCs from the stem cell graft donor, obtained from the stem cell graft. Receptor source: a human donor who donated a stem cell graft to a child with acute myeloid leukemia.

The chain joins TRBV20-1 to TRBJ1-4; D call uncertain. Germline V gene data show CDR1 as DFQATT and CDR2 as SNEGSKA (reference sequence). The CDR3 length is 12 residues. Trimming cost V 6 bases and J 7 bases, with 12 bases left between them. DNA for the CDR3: TGCAGTGCCTCAACCTGGGGTGAAAAACTGTTTTTT. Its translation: CSASTWGEKLFF.

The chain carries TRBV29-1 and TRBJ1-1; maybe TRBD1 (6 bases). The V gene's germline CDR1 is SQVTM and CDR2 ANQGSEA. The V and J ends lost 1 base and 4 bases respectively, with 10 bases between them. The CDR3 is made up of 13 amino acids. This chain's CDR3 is CSVEGGGITEAFF. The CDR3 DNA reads TGCAGCGTTGAAGGAGGGGGTATCACTGAAGCTTTCTTT.

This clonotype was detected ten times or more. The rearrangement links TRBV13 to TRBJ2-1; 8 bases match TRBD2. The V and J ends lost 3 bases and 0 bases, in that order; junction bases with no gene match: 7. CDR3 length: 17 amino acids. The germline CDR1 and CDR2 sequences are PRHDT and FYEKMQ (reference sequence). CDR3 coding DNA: TGTGCCAGCAGCTTCAAGACCGGGACTAGCTCCTACAATGAGCAGTTCTTC. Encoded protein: CASSFKTGTSSYNEQFF. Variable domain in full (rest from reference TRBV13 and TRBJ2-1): AAGVIQSPRHLIKEKRETATLKCYPIPRHDTVYWYQQGPGQDPQFLISFYEKMQSDKGSIPDRFSAQQFSDYHSELNMSSLELGDSALYFCASSFKTGTSSYNEQFFGPGTRLTVL.

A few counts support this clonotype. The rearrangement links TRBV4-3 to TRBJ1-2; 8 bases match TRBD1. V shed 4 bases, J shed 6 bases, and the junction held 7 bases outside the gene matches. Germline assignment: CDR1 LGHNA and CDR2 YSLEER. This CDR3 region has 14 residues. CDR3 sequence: CASSLDRGMDGYTF. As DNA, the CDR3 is TGCGCCAGCAGCCTCGACAGGGGAATGGATGGCTACACCTTC.

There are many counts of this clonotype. CDR3 amino acids: CASSTDSNQPQHF. As DNA, the CDR3 is TGTGCCAGCAGCACGGACAGCAATCAGCCCCAGCATTTT. This rearrangement joins TRBV2 to TRBJ1-5; D is uncertain. V was clipped by 6 bases and J by 1 base, with 7 bases between them. CDR3 size: 13 residues. Germline CDR1 reads SNHLY; CDR2 reads FYNNEI.

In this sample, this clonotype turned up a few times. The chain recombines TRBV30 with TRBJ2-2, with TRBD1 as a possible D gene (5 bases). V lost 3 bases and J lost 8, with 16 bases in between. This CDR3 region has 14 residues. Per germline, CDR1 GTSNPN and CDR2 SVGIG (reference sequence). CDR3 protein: CAWRKGTGAGELFF. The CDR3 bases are TGTGCCTGGAGGAAGGGCACTGGGGCTGGGGAGCTGTTTTTT.

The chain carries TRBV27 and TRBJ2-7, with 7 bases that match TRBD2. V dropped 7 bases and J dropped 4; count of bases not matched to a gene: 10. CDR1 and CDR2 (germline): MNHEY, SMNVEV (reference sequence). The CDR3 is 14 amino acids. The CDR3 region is CASKGLLYPYEQYF. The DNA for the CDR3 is TGTGCCAGCAAGGGACTACTATACCCTTACGAGCAGTACTTC.

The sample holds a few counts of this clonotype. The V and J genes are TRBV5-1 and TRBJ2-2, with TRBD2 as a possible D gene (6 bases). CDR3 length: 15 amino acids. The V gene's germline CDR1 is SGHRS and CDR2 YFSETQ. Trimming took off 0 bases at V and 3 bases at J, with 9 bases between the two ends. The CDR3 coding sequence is TGCGCCAGCAGCTTGGTCCAGCGGGACACCGGGGAGCTGTTTTTT. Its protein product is CASSLVQRDTGELFF.

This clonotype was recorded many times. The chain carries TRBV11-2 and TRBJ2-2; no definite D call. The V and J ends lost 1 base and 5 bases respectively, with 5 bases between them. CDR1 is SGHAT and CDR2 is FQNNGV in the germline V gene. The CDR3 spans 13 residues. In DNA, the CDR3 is TGTGCCAGCAGCTTAGTCAGGACCGGGGAGCTGTTTTTT. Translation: CASSLVRTGELFF.

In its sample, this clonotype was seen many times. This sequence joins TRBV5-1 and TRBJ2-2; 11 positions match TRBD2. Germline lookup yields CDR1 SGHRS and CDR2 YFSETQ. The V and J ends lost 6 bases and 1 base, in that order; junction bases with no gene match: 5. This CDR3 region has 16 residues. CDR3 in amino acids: CASTGGTSGNTGELFF. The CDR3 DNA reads TGCGCCAGCACTGGAGGGACTAGCGGGAACACCGGGGAGCTGTTTTTT.

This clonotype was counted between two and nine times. The CDR3 here is CASSPRGGSGEQYF. The DNA of the CDR3 is TGTGCCAGCAGCCCTCGGGGCGGGAGTGGCGAGCAGTACTTC. The rearrangement uses TRBV5-4 and TRBJ2-7, with 7 bases matching TRBD2. The germline gives CDR1 SGHNT, CDR2 YYREEE (reference sequence). This CDR3 comprises 14 residues. V lost 4 bases to trimming and J lost 6 bases; unmatched junction nucleotides: 10.

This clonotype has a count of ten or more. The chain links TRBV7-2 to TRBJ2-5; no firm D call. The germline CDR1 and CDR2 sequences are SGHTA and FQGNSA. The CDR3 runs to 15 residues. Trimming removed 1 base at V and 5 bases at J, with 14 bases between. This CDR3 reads CASSLDGLEGETQYF. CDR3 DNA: TGTGCCAGCAGCTTAGACGGGCTAGAAGGCGAGACCCAGTACTTC. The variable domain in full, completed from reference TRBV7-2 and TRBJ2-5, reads GAGVSQSPSNKVTEKGKDVELRCDPISGHTALYWYRQSLGQGLEFLIYFQGNSAPDKSGLPSDRFSAERTGGSVSTLTIQRTQQEDSAVYLCASSLDGLEGETQYFGPGTRLLVL.

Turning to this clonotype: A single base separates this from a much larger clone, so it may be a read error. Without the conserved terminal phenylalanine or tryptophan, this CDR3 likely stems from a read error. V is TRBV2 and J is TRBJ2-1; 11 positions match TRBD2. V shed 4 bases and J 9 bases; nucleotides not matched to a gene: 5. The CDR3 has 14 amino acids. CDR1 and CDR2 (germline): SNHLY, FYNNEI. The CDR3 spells CASSGIGTSGEQFS. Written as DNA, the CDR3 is TGTGCCAGCAGTGGTATAGGGACTAGCGGTGAGCAGTTCTCC.

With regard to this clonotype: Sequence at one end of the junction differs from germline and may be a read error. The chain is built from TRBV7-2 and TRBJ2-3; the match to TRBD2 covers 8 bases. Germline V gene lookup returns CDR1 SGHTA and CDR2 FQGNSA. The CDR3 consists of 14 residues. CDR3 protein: CAGSYIAGSVTQYF. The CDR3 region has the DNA TGTGCCGGCAGCTATATAGCGGGGAGCGTAACGCAGTATTTT.

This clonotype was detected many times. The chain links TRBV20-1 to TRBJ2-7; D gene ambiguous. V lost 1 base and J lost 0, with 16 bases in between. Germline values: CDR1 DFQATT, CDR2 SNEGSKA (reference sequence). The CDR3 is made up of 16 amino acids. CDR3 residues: CSARGLNYASSYEQYF. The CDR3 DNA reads TGCAGTGCTAGAGGTTTAAACTATGCCAGCTCCTACGAGCAGTACTTC.

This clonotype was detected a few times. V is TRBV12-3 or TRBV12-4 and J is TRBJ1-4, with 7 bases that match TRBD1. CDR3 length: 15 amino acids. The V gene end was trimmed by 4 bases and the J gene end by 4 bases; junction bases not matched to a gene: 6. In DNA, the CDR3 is TGTGCCAGCAGTTACCGGGACAGAGTTAATGAAAAACTGTTTTTT. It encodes CASSYRDRVNEKLFF.

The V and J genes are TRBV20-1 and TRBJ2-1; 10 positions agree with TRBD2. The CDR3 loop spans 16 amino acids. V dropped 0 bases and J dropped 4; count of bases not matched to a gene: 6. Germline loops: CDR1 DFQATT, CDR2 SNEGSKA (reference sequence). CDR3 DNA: TGCAGTGCTAGAGATTCAGCGGGAGGGCCTTACAATGAGCAGTTCTTC. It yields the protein CSARDSAGGPYNEQFF.

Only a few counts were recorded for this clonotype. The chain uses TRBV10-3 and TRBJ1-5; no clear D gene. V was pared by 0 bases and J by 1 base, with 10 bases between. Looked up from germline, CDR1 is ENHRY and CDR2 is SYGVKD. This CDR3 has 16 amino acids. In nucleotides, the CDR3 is TGTGCCATCAGTGAGTCTAGAGGGCAGAGCAATCAGCCCCAGCATTTT. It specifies CAISESRGQSNQPQHF.